The next 13 T cell receptor beta chains were all read from a single sample in a study of cytomegalovirus exposure and HLA in healthy donors. Primers included in the PCR were 60 Vbeta and 13 Jbeta primers. Sequencing used immunoSEQ multiplex PCR; TCRdb keeps in-frame clones, though not all of them. The data contain about 170,000 clones, 82% of them seen just once; the ten biggest clones take up approximately 1.5%. The source material was PBMCs. Receptor source: a girl aged 5 to 17 in good health and CMV-seropositive.

The chain links TRBV4-3 to TRBJ2-7; 12 nucleotides match TRBD1. V shed 2 bases and J 5 bases; nucleotides not matched to a gene: 4. Germline values: CDR1 LGHNA, CDR2 YSLEER. This CDR3 region has 15 residues. CDR3 DNA: TGCGCCAGCAGCCAATCCGGGACAGGGGGCAACGAGCAGTACTTC. Protein sequence: CASSQSGTGGNEQYF.

The chain employs TRBV30 and TRBJ2-1, with 8 bases matching TRBD1. Unmatched junction bases numbered 11, after V lost 6 bases and J lost 10 bases. Per germline, CDR1 GTSNPN and CDR2 SVGIG (reference sequence). The CDR3 runs 13 residues. CDR3 region: CACIGTGLGEQFF. In nucleotides, the CDR3 is TGTGCCTGTATCGGGACAGGCCTGGGGGAGCAGTTCTTC.

The chain recombines TRBV4-1 with TRBJ1-4; 9 bases are shared with TRBD1. Germline CDR1 MGHRA, CDR2 YSYEKL. The CDR3 extends over 16 amino acids. The V segment lost 0 bases and the J segment 13 bases; nucleotides outside the gene matches: 12. The DNA of the CDR3 is TGCGCCAGCAGCCAAGATCCCAACAGGGGGCAATCCCCACTGTTTTTT. Translation gives CASSQDPNRGQSPLFF.

In its sample, this clone was seen once. V gene TRBV28 combines with J gene TRBJ1-2, with 7 bases that match TRBD1. Losses at the gene ends were 2 bases for V and 8 bases for J; bases not matched to a gene: 8. In germline, CDR1 is MDHEN, CDR2 SYDVKM. The CDR3 covers 14 residues. CDR3 protein: CASSLGGGAGGYTF. DNA for the CDR3: TGTGCCAGCAGTTTAGGAGGGGGCGCGGGAGGCTACACCTTC.

This chain links TRBV28 with TRBJ1-1; D is ambiguous. With 0 bases removed from V and 4 bases from J, the gap between germline ends came to 9 bases. From germline, CDR1 is MDHEN and CDR2 SYDVKM. The CDR3 runs to 14 residues. CDR3 DNA sequence: TGTGCCAGCAGTTTATGGGGCCGGGGCACTGAAGCTTTCTTT. It specifies CASSLWGRGTEAFF.

This clone occurred a few times. This rearrangement joins TRBV11-3 to TRBJ2-3, with 10 positions matching TRBD1. Germline assignment: CDR1 SGHNT and CDR2 YENEEA. The J segment lost 3 bases and the V segment lost 0 bases, leaving 9 bases of the junction unmatched. The CDR3 runs to 18 residues. CDR3 bases: TGTGCCAGCAGCTTAGAGGGGGGACAGGGGAGTGGGACAGATACGCAGTATTTT. Translation gives CASSLEGGQGSGTDTQYF.

CDR3 sequence (DNA): TGTGCCAGCAGTGCGACAGGGTCCTCTTTGAACACTGAAGCTTTCTTT. Amino acid sequence: CASSATGSSLNTEAFF. This chain uses TRBV2 with TRBJ1-1; 7 positions match TRBD1. CDR3 length: 16 amino acids. Germline CDR1 is SNHLY and CDR2 is FYNNEI. V dropped 4 bases and J dropped 0; count of bases not matched to a gene: 8.

The J gene is TRBJ1-2, the V gene TRBV28, with no clear D. The CDR3 totals 12 residues. V lost 5 bases and J lost 8, with 12 bases in between. Looked up from germline, CDR1 is MDHEN and CDR2 is SYDVKM. The CDR3 spells CASSLDGSGYTF. The CDR3 nucleotides read TGTGCCAGCAGTCTAGACGGGAGCGGCTACACCTTC.

The chain uses TRBV6-1 and TRBJ2-1; 8 nucleotides line up with TRBD1. Germline V gene sequence: CDR1 MNHNS, CDR2 SASEGT. There are 13 residues in the CDR3. J gave up 7 bases and V 7 bases, and 6 bases lay outside the gene matches. CDR3 DNA sequence: TGTGCCAGCACAGGGGGCGATAGAAATGAGCAGTTCTTC. The encoded protein is CASTGGDRNEQFF.

Concerning this clone itself: Its ends do not fully match the called genes, so a read error is possible. V usage is TRBV23-1 and J usage is TRBJ2-5, with 7 positions matching TRBD1. TRBV23-1 is classed as an ORF, of uncertain function. This CDR3 is 13 amino acids long. Here the CDR3 reads CASGQTGVKTQYF. The DNA for the CDR3 is TGCGCCAGCGGTCAAACAGGGGTAAAGACCCAGTACTTC.

J is TRBJ1-2 and V is TRBV10-3, with D unresolved. Trimming stripped 2 bases from V and 4 bases from J, with 8 bases between. The length of the CDR3 is 13 residues. CDR1 is ENHRY and CDR2 is SYGVKD in the germline V gene. CDR3 DNA sequence: TGTGCCATCAGTGAGGAGAATTCCTATGGCTACACCTTC. Encoded protein: CAISEENSYGYTF.

The chain links TRBV18 to TRBJ1-1; the match to TRBD1 covers 8 bases. The CDR3 contains 14 residues. V lost 3 bases, J lost 6 bases, and 6 bases stayed unmatched. The V gene's germline CDR1 is KGHSH and CDR2 LQKENI. The CDR3 DNA sequence: TGTGCCAGCTCACCCCGGACAGGGAGCCCTGAAGCTTTCTTT. This gives the protein CASSPRTGSPEAFF.

The chain couples TRBV6-5 to TRBJ1-1, with TRBD1 matching over 11 bases. The CDR3 has 15 residues. Per the germline V gene, CDR1 is MNHEY and CDR2 is SVGAGI. The V gene end was trimmed by 5 bases and the J gene end by 5 bases; junction bases not matched to a gene: 7. CDR3 amino acids: CASSPGQGARTEAFF. In DNA, the CDR3 is TGTGCCAGCAGTCCCGGACAGGGGGCTAGGACTGAAGCTTTCTTT.